This T cell receptor (beta chain) was sequenced in a study of OX40 agonist ivuxolimab in advanced cancers. The study's findings and limits: Both blood CD4+ and CD8+ T cells showed clonal growth by week 6 at 0.1 to 3.0 mg/kg. Researchers did not determine the expanded peripheral T cells' antigen specificity.

Germline CDR1 and CDR2: SGHVS and FQNEAQ. The CDR3 runs 14 residues. The ends were cut back, 3 bases at V and 5 bases at J, with 13 bases in the middle. Concerning this clone: Its antigen is not known.

TCRdb's copy holds only in-frame clones and misses some; the assay was immunoSEQ multiplex PCR. The sample records about 49,000 clones, about 86% being singletons. This TCR was recovered from an adult with an advanced solid tumor such as melanoma, head and neck, liver or kidney cancer. The starting material was CD4+ or CD8+ T cells sorted from blood, obtained in a trial of the OX40 agonist ivuxolimab. The chain carries TRBV7-8 and TRBJ1-1, with a tentative D call TRBD1 (6 bases). The CDR3 region has the DNA TGTGCCAGCAGCTTTGGCGTTAGGGGGACTGAAGCTTTCTTT. Translating gives CASSFGVRGTEAFF.